The next 23 T cell receptor beta chains were all read from a single sample in a study of blood T cells in healthy people across ages. Combining a sample-barcoded 5' primer with a J-beta primer mix, a second PCR ran for roughly 7 to 12 cycles. TCRdb re-called the 5' RACE reads through MiXCR, storing one row per CDR3 protein. Of nearly 800,000 distinct CDR3 sequences in the sample, more than 55% were seen once. Sequencing was performed on blood. These receptors were taken from a man between 40 and 49 years old in good health.

This clonotype was detected only a few times. This sequence joins TRBV29-1 and TRBJ2-7, with TRBD1 matching 8 bases. V shed 4 bases, J shed 7 bases, and the junction held 6 bases outside the gene matches. The CDR3 loop spans 12 amino acids. Looked up from germline, CDR1 is SQVTM and CDR2 is ANQGSEA. The DNA for the CDR3 is TGCAGCGTTGGTCAGGGGGCGGGGGAGCAGTACTTC. Protein sequence: CSVGQGAGEQYF.

The V gene is TRBV7-2, the J gene TRBJ2-7, with D perhaps TRBD1 or TRBD2 (5 bases each). The CDR3 has 15 amino acids. Germline V lookup: CDR1 SGHTA, CDR2 FQGNSA. Trimming left V 5 bases short and J 0 bases short, with 14 bases between. The CDR3 DNA follows: TGTGCCAGCAGCACGCCGCCGGGGACCTCCTACGAGCAGTACTTC. Amino acids: CASSTPPGTSYEQYF.

This clonotype has a single count. The chain employs TRBV12-3 or TRBV12-4 and TRBJ1-5; D is perhaps TRBD1 (6 bases). V lost 2 bases and J 6 bases, leaving 11 bases between the germline ends. The CDR3 is made up of 14 amino acids. The CDR3 sequence is CASSLSKGGQPQHF. CDR3 in DNA: TGTGCCAGCAGTTTAAGCAAGGGGGGTCAGCCCCAGCATTTT.

This clonotype was found a few times. V gene TRBV28 combines with J gene TRBJ2-1; tentatively, D is TRBD2 (6 bases). The CDR3 runs to 20 residues. V gave up 5 bases and J gave up 4 bases, with 30 bases separating them. Germline V gene data show CDR1 as MDHEN and CDR2 as SYDVKM. CDR3 residues: CASSPIMGGVKIIGYNEQFF. The CDR3 DNA reads TGTGCCAGCAGTCCCATCATGGGAGGTGTTAAGATAATAGGATACAATGAGCAGTTCTTC.

This chain uses TRBV5-1 with TRBJ2-5; 15 bases agree with TRBD2. Near its end, the DNA agrees better with TRBJ2-4, so the J call may be wrong. Germline V gene sequence: CDR1 SGHRS, CDR2 YFSETQ. The CDR3 extends over 19 amino acids. In DNA form, the CDR3 reads TGCGCCAGCAGCACCGGACTAGCGGGAGGGGGATTGGTCAAAAACATTCAGTACTTC. Its protein is CASSTGLAGGGLVKNIQYF.

The V and J genes are TRBV4-3 and TRBJ1-2; no clear D gene. V was shortened by 4 bases and J by 4 bases, with 22 bases between the two germline ends. This CDR3 comprises 17 residues. CDR1 LGHNA and CDR2 YSLEER come from the germline V gene. DNA for the CDR3: TGCGCCAGCAGCCCGGATGGGCAATCACGTAACCCCTATGGCTACACCTTC. This codes for CASSPDGQSRNPYGYTF.

V and J are TRBV12-3 or TRBV12-4 and TRBJ2-5, with TRBD1 matching 7 bases. With 2 bases clipped from V and 0 bases from J, the junction kept 6 bases outside the gene matches. The CDR3 runs to 16 residues. DNA for the CDR3: TGTGCCAGCAGTTTACCTGGGGGACAGTACCAAGAGACCCAGTACTTC. Residues: CASSLPGGQYQETQYF.

This clonotype came up once. The CDR3 sequence: CASSYRTGVHGYTF. DNA for the CDR3: TGTGCCAGCAGTTATCGGACAGGGGTTCATGGCTACACCTTC. The rearrangement links TRBV27 to TRBJ1-2; 9 nucleotides match TRBD1. The germline V gene encodes CDR1 MNHEY and CDR2 SMNVEV (reference sequence). The CDR3 spans 14 residues. V lost 4 bases to trimming and J lost 6 bases; unmatched junction nucleotides: 6.

The chain has TRBV7-2 and TRBJ2-1, with 11 bases fitting TRBD2. Per the germline V gene, CDR1 is SGHTA and CDR2 is FQGNSA. The CDR3 has 17 amino acids. The ends lost 2 bases at V and 3 bases at J; junction bases unmatched: 6. The CDR3 DNA follows: TGTGCCAGCAGCTTACCAACTAGCGGGAGTGTCTACAATGAGCAGTTCTTC. Translating gives CASSLPTSGSVYNEQFF.

V usage is TRBV28 and J usage is TRBJ1-6; D is uncertain. Trimming pared 5 bases from V and 8 bases from J, leaving 7 bases between. The CDR3 has 12 residues. CDR1 MDHEN and CDR2 SYDVKM come from the germline V gene. CDR3 coding DNA: TGTGCCAGCAGTGGCCAGTATTCACCCCTCCACTTT. It is translated as CASSGQYSPLHF.

This sequence joins TRBV20-1 and TRBJ2-3, with a weak D call TRBD2 (5 bases). Germline lookup yields CDR1 DFQATT and CDR2 SNEGSKA (reference sequence). Trimming took 0 bases from V and 0 from J, leaving 10 bases between them. The length of the CDR3 is 15 residues. The CDR3 bases are TGCAGTGCTAGAGATCCAGCGGTGAGCACAGATACGCAGTATTTT. Translated, it gives CSARDPAVSTDTQYF.

This chain connects TRBV3-1 to TRBJ1-5; D ambiguous. This CDR3 is 14 amino acids long. Trimming shortened V by 5 bases and J by 4 bases, and 12 bases separated the two germline ends. Germline V lookup: CDR1 LGHDT, CDR2 YNNKEL (reference sequence). DNA for the CDR3: TGTGCCAGCAGCGGGAATAAAGCAAATCAGCCCCAGCATTTT. Amino acids: CASSGNKANQPQHF.

V gene TRBV4-1 combines with J gene TRBJ1-2, with D unresolved. This CDR3 spans 16 amino acids. Trimming took 3 bases from V and 2 from J, leaving 16 bases between them. Per the germline V gene, CDR1 is MGHRA and CDR2 is YSYEKL. CDR3 nucleotide sequence: TGCGCCAGCAGCCACCCCTTGATCGGCTTGAACTATGGCTACACCTTC. Translation gives CASSHPLIGLNYGYTF.

V usage is TRBV5-4 and J usage is TRBJ1-2, with 7 nucleotides matching TRBD1. Germline loops: CDR1 SGHNT, CDR2 YYREEE (reference sequence). CDR3 length: 13 amino acids. The junction had 7 bases not matched to a gene; V was cut back by 9 bases and J by 2 bases. The DNA for the CDR3 is TGTGCCACTAGTGGGACAGCCAACTATGGCTACACCTTC. This codes for CATSGTANYGYTF.

This rearrangement joins TRBV29-1 to TRBJ2-7; TRBD2 is a possible D gene (5 bases). The closer fit of TRBJ2-5 to the DNA end suggests the J call may be wrong. The CDR3 covers 13 residues. Germline CDR1 SQVTM, CDR2 ANQGSEA. For the CDR3, the DNA is TGCAGCGTTGAAATGGGAGTCGGAGAGACCCAGTACTTC. It is translated as CSVEMGVGETQYF.

The chain joins TRBV7-9 to TRBJ2-3; 9 bases are a match to TRBD2. With 3 bases clipped from V and 3 bases from J, the junction kept 10 bases outside the gene matches. The germline V gene encodes CDR1 SEHNR and CDR2 FQNEAQ (reference sequence). This CDR3 comprises 17 residues. The DNA of the CDR3 is TGTGCCAGCAGCTTGTGGGCGGGAGGGCCCAGGACAGATACGCAGTATTTT. This sequence encodes CASSLWAGGPRTDTQYF.

This clonotype has more than one count but fewer than ten. The J gene is TRBJ2-5, the V gene TRBV7-2; D remains ambiguous. Germline V gene lookup returns CDR1 SGHTA and CDR2 FQGNSA. The CDR3 runs to 14 residues. Trimming pared 1 base from V and 11 bases from J, leaving 17 bases between. CDR3 in amino acids: CASSLGTANNEQYF. CDR3 nucleotide sequence: TGTGCCAGCAGCTTAGGGACGGCAAACAATGAGCAGTACTTC.

This chain links TRBV6-2 or TRBV6-3 with TRBJ1-2; D gene ambiguous. Trimming stripped 6 bases from V and 3 bases from J, with 14 bases between. The germline V gene has CDR1 MNHEY and CDR2 SVGEGT. The CDR3 consists of 14 residues. The CDR3 nucleotides are TGTGCCAGCAGCGCCGCGGACCCATACTATGGCTACACCTTC. Protein: CASSAADPYYGYTF.

V and J are TRBV18 and TRBJ2-7, with TRBD1 as a possible D gene (6 bases). Germline V gene lookup returns CDR1 KGHSH and CDR2 LQKENI. The CDR3 spans 15 residues. With 5 bases removed from V and 4 bases from J, the gap between germline ends came to 18 bases. CDR3 sequence: CASSTTGTSSYEQYF. The DNA for the CDR3 is TGTGCCAGCTCAACAACAGGGACCTCGTCATACGAGCAGTACTTC.

The chain combines TRBV6-1 with TRBJ1-4; no clear D gene. Trimming stripped 4 bases from V and 7 bases from J, with 16 bases between. Germline-derived CDR1 and CDR2 are MNHNS and SASEGT. There are 15 residues in the CDR3. CDR3 nucleotide sequence: TGTGCCAGCAGTGCTCGACCCCCAATTCCTGAAAAACTGTTTTTT. Its protein product is CASSARPPIPEKLFF.

This clonotype has just one count. The chain links TRBV20-1 to TRBJ2-2, with unresolved D. The CDR3 contains 14 residues. CDR1 and CDR2 from the germline V gene are DFQATT and SNEGSKA (reference sequence). Between the trimmed V and J ends, which lost 3 bases and 1 base, there was a span of 9 bases. The CDR3 DNA reads as TGCAGTGCTAGTCTACCCCAGAACACCGGGGAGCTGTTTTTT. Translated, it gives CSASLPQNTGELFF.

This clonotype was counted once. One end of the junction does not line up with germline, which may come from a read error. The chain joins TRBV10-3 to TRBJ2-7, with D maybe TRBD1 (6 bases). CDR1 is ENHRY, CDR2 SYGVKD, per germline. The CDR3 contains 14 residues. The CDR3 coding sequence is TGTGCCATCAGACCCGACAGGACCTCCTCCGAGCAGTACTTC. This sequence encodes CAIRPDRTSSEQYF.

This clonotype occurred a few times. CDR3 DNA sequence: TGTGCCAGCAGCCCCCACAGGGGTGAGGATCAGCCCCAGCATTTT. Translating it yields CASSPHRGEDQPQHF. The chain couples TRBV7-2 to TRBJ1-5; 7 bases align to TRBD1. The junction had 9 bases not matched to a gene; V was cut back by 5 bases and J by 5 bases. The CDR3 runs to 15 residues. Per germline, CDR1 SGHTA and CDR2 FQGNSA. Full variable domain (remainder filled in from reference TRBV7-2 and TRBJ1-5): GAGVSQSPSNKVTEKGKDVELRCDPISGHTALYWYRQSLGQGLEFLIYFQGNSAPDKSGLPSDRFSAERTGGSVSTLTIQRTQQEDSAVYLCASSPHRGEDQPQHFGDGTRLSIL.